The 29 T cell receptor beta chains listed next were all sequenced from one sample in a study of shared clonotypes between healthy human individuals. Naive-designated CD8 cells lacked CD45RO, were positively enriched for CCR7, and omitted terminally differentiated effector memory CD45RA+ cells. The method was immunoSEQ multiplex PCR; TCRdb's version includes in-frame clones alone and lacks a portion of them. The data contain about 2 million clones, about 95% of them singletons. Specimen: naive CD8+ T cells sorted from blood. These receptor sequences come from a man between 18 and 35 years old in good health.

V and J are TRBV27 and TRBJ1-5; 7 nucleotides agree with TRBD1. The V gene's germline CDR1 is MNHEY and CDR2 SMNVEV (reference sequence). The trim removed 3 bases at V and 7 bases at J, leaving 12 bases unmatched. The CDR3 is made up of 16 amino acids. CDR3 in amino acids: CASSLEGAGVVQPQHF. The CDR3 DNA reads TGTGCCAGCAGTTTGGAGGGGGCAGGAGTTGTACAGCCCCAGCATTTT.

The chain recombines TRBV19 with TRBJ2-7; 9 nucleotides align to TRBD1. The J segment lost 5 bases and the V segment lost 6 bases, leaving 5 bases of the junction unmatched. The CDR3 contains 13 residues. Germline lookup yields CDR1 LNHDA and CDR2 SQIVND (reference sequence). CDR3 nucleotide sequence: TGTGCCAGTAGACCGACAGGGGGGGACGAGCAGTACTTC. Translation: CASRPTGGDEQYF. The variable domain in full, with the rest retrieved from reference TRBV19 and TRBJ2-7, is DGGITQSPKYLFRKEGQNVTLSCEQNLNHDAMYWYRQDPGQGLRLIYYSQIVNDFQKGDIAEGYSVSREKKESFPLTVTSAQKNPTAFYLCASRPTGGDEQYFGPGTRLTVT.

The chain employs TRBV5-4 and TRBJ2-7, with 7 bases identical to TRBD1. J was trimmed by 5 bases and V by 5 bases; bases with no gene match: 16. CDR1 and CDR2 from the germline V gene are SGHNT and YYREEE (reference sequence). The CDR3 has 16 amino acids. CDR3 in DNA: TGTGCCAGCAGTTTCGACCGGGACAGCTCTTATCACGAGCAGTACTTC. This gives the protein CASSFDRDSSYHEQYF.

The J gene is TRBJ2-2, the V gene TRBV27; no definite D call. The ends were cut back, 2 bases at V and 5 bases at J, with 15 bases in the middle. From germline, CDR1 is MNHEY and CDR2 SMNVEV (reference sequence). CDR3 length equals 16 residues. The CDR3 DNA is TGTGCCAGCAGTTTAATCCCGAGTGGGTGGACCGGGGAGCTGTTTTTT. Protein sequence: CASSLIPSGWTGELFF.

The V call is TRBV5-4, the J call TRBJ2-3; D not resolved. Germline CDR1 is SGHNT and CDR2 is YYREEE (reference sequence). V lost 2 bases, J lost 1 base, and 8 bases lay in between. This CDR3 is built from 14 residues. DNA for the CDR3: TGTGCCAGCAGCTTTAGTGGGGGCACAGATACGCAGTATTTT. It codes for CASSFSGGTDTQYF.

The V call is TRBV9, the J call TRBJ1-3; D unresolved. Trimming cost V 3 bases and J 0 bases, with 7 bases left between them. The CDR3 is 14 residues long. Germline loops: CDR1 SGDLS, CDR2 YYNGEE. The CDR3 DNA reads TGTGCCAGCAGCGCCCCCCTCTCTGGAAACACCATATATTTT. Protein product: CASSAPLSGNTIYF. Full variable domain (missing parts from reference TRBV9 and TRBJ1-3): DSGVTQTPKHLITATGQRVTLRCSPRSGDLSVYWYQQSLDQGLQFLIQYYNGEERAKGNILERFSAQQFPDLHSELNLSSLELGDSALYFCASSAPLSGNTIYFGEGSWLTVV.

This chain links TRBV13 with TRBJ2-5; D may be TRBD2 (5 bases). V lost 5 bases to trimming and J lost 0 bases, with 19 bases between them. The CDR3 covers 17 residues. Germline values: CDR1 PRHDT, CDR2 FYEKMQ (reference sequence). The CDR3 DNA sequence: TGTGCCAGCAGCCCCAGTGAGGGCGGCCGAGACCAAGAGACCCAGTACTTC. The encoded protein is CASSPSEGGRDQETQYF.

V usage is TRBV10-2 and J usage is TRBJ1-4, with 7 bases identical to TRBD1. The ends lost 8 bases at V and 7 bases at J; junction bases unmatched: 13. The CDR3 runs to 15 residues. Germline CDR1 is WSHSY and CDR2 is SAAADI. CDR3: CASWSRGTEGEKLFF. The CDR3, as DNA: TGCGCCAGCTGGAGTAGGGGGACAGAAGGTGAAAAACTGTTTTTT.

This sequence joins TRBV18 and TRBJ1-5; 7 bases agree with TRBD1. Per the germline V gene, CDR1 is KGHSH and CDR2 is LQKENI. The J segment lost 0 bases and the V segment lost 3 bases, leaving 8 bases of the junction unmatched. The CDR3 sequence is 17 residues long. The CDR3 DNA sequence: TGTGCCAGCTCACCGGACAGGTTGTTTAATAGCAATCAGCCCCAGCATTTT. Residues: CASSPDRLFNSNQPQHF.

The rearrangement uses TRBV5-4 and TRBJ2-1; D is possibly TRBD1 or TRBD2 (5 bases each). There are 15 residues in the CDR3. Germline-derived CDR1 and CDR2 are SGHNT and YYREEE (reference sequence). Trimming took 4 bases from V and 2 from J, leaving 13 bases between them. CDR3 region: CASSAQWGTYNEQFF. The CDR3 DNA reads TGTGCCAGCAGCGCCCAATGGGGGACCTACAATGAGCAGTTCTTC.

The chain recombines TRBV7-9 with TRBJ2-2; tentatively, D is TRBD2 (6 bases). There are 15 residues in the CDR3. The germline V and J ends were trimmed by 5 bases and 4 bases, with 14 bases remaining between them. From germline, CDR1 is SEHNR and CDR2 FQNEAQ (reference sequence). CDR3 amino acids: CASSPVGGLTGELFF. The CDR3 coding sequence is TGTGCCAGCAGCCCAGTGGGGGGACTCACCGGGGAGCTGTTTTTT. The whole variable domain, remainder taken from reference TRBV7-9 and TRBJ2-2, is DTGVSQNPRHKITKRGQNVTFRCDPISEHNRLYWYRQTLGQGPEFLTYFQNEAQLEKSRLLSDRFSAERPKGSFSTLEIQRTEQGDSAMYLCASSPVGGLTGELFFGEGSRLTVL.

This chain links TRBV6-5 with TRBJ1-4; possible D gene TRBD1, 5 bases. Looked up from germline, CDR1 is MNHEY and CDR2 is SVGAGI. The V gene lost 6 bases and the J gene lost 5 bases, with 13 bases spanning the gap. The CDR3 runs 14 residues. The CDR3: CASSSDRLNEKLFF. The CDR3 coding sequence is TGTGCCAGCAGCTCCGACAGACTCAATGAAAAACTGTTTTTT.

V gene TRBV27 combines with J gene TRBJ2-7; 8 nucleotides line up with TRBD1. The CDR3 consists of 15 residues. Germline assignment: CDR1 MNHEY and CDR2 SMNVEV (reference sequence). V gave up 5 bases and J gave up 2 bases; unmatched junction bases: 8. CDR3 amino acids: CASSGSGGTPYEQYF. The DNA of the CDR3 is TGTGCCAGCAGTGGATCAGGGGGCACACCCTACGAGCAGTACTTC.

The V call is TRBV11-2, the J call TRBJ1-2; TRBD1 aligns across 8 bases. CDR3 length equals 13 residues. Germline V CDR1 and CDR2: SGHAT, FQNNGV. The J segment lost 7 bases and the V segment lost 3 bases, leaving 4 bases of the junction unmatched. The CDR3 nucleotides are TGTGCCAGCAGCTTGAACAGGGGGTTTGGCTACACCTTC. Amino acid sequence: CASSLNRGFGYTF.

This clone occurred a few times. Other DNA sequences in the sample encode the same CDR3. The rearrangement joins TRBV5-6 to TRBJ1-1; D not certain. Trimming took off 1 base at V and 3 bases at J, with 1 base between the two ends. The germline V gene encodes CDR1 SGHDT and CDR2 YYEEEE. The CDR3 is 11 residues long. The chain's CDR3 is CASSLYTEAFF. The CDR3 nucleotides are TGTGCCAGCAGCTTGTACACTGAAGCTTTCTTT. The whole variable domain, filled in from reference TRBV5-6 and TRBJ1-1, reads DAGVTQSPTHLIKTRGQQVTLRCSPKSGHDTVSWYQQALGQGPQFIFQYYEEEERQRGNFPDRFSGHQFPNYSSELNVNALLLGDSALYLCASSLYTEAFFGQGTRLTVV.

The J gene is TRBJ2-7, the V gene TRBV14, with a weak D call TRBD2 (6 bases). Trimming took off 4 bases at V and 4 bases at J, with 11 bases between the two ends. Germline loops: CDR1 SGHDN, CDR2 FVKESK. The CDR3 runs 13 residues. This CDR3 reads CASSPRRVYEQYF. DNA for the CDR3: TGTGCCAGCAGCCCGAGGAGGGTTTACGAGCAGTACTTC.

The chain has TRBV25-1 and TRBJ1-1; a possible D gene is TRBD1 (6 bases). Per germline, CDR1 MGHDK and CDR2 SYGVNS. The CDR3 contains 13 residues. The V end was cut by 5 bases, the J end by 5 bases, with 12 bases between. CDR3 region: CASSITGQTEAFF. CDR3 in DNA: TGTGCCAGCAGTATAACAGGGCAAACTGAAGCTTTCTTT.

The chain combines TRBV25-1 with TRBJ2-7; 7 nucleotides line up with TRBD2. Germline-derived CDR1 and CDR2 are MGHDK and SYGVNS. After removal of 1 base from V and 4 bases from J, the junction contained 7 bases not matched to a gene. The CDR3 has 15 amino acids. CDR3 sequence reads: CASSEWGGAGYEQYF. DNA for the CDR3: TGTGCCAGCAGTGAATGGGGGGGTGCTGGGTACGAGCAGTACTTC.

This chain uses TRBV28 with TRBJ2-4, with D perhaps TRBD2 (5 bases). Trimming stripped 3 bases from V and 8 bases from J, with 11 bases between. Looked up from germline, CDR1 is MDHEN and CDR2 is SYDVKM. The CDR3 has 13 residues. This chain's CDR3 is CASSLGNGDIQYF. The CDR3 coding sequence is TGTGCCAGCAGTTTGGGAAACGGGGACATTCAGTACTTC.

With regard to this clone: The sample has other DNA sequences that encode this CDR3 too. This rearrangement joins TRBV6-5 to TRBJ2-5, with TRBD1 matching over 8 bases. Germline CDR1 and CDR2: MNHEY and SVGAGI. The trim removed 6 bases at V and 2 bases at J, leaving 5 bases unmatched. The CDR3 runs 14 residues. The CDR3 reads CASSSDRGQETQYF. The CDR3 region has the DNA TGTGCCAGCAGCTCCGACAGGGGACAAGAGACCCAGTACTTC.

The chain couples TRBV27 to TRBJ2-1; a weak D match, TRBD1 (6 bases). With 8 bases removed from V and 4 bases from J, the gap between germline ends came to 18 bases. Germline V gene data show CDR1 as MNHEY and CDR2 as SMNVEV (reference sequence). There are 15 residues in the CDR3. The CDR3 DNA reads TGTGCCAGCTCCTACAGGGACCTCACGTACAATGAGCAGTTCTTC. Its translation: CASSYRDLTYNEQFF.

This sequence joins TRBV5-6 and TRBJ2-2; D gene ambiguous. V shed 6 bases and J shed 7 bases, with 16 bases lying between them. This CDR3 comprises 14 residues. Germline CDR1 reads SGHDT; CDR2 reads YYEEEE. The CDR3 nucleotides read TGTGCCAGCATGAGGACCATTTATGGCGGGGAGCTGTTTTTT. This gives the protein CASMRTIYGGELFF.

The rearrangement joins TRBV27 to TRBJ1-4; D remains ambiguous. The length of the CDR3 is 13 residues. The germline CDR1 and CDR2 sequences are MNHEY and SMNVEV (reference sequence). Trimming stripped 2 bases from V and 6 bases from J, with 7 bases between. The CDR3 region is CASSLIGHEKLFF. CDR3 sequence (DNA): TGTGCCAGCAGTTTAATCGGTCATGAAAAACTGTTTTTT.

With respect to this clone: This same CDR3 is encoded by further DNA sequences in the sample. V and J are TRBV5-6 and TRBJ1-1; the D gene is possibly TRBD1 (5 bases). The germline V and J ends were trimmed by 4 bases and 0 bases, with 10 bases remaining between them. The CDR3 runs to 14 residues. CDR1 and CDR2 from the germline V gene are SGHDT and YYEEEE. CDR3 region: CASSPGPLNTEAFF. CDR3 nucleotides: TGTGCCAGCAGCCCGGGACCGTTGAACACTGAAGCTTTCTTT.

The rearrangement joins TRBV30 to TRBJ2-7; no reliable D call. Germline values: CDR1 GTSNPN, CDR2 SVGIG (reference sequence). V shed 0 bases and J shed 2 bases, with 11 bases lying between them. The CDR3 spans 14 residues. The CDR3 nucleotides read TGTGCCTGGAGTGTCCAACCTCGAGCCTACGAGCAGTACTTC. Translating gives CAWSVQPRAYEQYF.

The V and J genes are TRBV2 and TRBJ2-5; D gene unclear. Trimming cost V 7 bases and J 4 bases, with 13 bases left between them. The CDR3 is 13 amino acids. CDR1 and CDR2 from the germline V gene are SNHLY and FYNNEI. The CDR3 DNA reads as TGTGCCAGCAACACGGGCGCAATAGAGACCCAGTACTTC. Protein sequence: CASNTGAIETQYF.

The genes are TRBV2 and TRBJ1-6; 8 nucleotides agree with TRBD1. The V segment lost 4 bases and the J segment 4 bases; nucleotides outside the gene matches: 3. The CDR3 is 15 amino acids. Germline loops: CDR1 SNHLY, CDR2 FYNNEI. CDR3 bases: TGTGCCAGCAGTGTTCAGGGGGCATATAATTCACCCCTCCACTTT. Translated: CASSVQGAYNSPLHF.

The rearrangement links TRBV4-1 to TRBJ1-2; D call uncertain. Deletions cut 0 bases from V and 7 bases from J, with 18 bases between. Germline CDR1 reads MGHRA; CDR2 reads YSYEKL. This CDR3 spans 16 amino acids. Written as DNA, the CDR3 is TGCGCCAGCAGCCAAGAGGAAATTGAGGGAGAGGGTGGCTACACCTTC. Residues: CASSQEEIEGEGGYTF.

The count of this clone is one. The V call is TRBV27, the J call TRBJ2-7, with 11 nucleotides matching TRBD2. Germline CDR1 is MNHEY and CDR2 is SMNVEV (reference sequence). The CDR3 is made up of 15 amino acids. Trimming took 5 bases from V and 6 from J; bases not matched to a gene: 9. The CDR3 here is CASSHRLAGYSEQYF. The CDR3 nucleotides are TGTGCCAGCAGTCACAGACTAGCGGGATACTCCGAGCAGTACTTC.